The next 14 T cell receptor beta chains were all read from a single sample in a study of blood T cell repertoires in COVID-19. TCRdb keeps only in-frame clones here, not all; method: immunoSEQ multiplex PCR. This sample has about 130,000 clones, with 75% to 85% found just once. Source material: peripheral blood. These receptors were collected from a woman between 45 and 65 years old with acute or convalescent COVID-19.

V gene TRBV15 combines with J gene TRBJ2-3, with no clear D. V lost 1 base and J lost 2, with 7 bases in between. Germline CDR1 LNHNV, CDR2 YYDKDF (reference sequence). The CDR3 covers 14 residues. The CDR3 here is CATSRGLVTDTQYF. In DNA, the CDR3 is TGTGCCACCAGCAGAGGCCTAGTCACAGATACGCAGTATTTT.

To note about this clone: A read error is possible here, since a much larger clone lies one base away. This rearrangement joins TRBV5-1 to TRBJ1-2; D not resolved. Germline assignment: CDR1 SGHRS and CDR2 YFSETQ. This CDR3 has 13 amino acids. The CDR3 DNA is TGCACCAGCAGCTTGGGAGCTAACTATGGCTACACCTTC. This gives the protein CTSSLGANYGYTF.

The chain carries TRBV7-2 and TRBJ2-1; 10 nucleotides line up with TRBD1. V dropped 5 bases and J dropped 8; count of bases not matched to a gene: 9. Looked up from germline, CDR1 is SGHTA and CDR2 is FQGNSA. This CDR3 has 15 residues. Here the CDR3 DNA reads TGTGCCAGCAGCGCCCGGGACAGGGGATTGGATGAGCAGTTCTTC. It translates to CASSARDRGLDEQFF.

This clone was seen a single time. The chain couples TRBV4-1 to TRBJ2-5, with 13 nucleotides matching TRBD2. V gave up 1 base and J gave up 2 bases; unmatched junction bases: 4. The CDR3 consists of 17 residues. Germline CDR1 reads MGHRA; CDR2 reads YSYEKL. CDR3 sequence (DNA): TGCGCCAGCAGCCAAGTCACACTAGCGGGAGGGCAAGAGACCCAGTACTTC. It is translated as CASSQVTLAGGQETQYF.

The chain employs TRBV7-9 and TRBJ2-7; D is ambiguous. The CDR3 contains 13 residues. CDR1 and CDR2 (germline): SEHNR, FQNEAQ (reference sequence). Trimming pared 5 bases from V and 2 bases from J, leaving 10 bases between. CDR3 DNA: TGTGCCAGCAGCCAAACAGTAACCTACGAGCAGTACTTC. It specifies CASSQTVTYEQYF. The complete variable domain, with remaining parts taken from reference TRBV7-9 and TRBJ2-7, reads DTGVSQNPRHKITKRGQNVTFRCDPISEHNRLYWYRQTLGQGPEFLTYFQNEAQLEKSRLLSDRFSAERPKGSFSTLEIQRTEQGDSAMYLCASSQTVTYEQYFGPGTRLTVT.

Written as DNA, the CDR3 is TGCGCCAGCAGCTTGGCCACTAGCGGGAGGCCCGCCACAGATACGCAGTATTTT. This translates into CASSLATSGRPATDTQYF. This rearrangement joins TRBV5-1 to TRBJ2-3; 12 positions agree with TRBD2. V lost 0 bases, J lost 2 bases, and 7 bases stayed unmatched. Per the germline V gene, CDR1 is SGHRS and CDR2 is YFSETQ. The CDR3 spans 18 residues.

The chain employs TRBV6-5 and TRBJ2-7; TRBD2 aligns across 10 bases. CDR3 length: 14 amino acids. Losses at the gene ends were 4 bases for V and 3 bases for J; bases not matched to a gene: 3. Germline CDR1 MNHEY, CDR2 SVGAGI. The CDR3 loop reads CASSLAGGNYEQYF. The CDR3 DNA reads as TGTGCCAGCAGTTTAGCGGGAGGCAACTACGAGCAGTACTTC.

This chain joins TRBV19 and TRBJ2-2; tentatively, D is TRBD1 (5 bases). CDR3 size: 13 residues. Deletions cut 8 bases from V and 1 base from J, with 8 bases between. Germline CDR1 LNHDA, CDR2 SQIVND (reference sequence). CDR3 sequence (DNA): TGTGCCAGTGAAGACAGGAACACCGGGGAGCTGTTTTTT. Encoded protein: CASEDRNTGELFF.

V gene TRBV28 combines with J gene TRBJ2-2, with 10 positions matching TRBD1. The CDR3 sequence is 14 residues long. V lost 4 bases, J lost 4 bases, and 0 bases stayed unmatched. Germline assignment: CDR1 MDHEN and CDR2 SYDVKM. The DNA of the CDR3 is TGTGCCAGCAGTTGGACAGGGGGCACCGGGGAGCTGTTTTTT. It encodes CASSWTGGTGELFF.

The chain employs TRBV5-1 and TRBJ1-5; 7 bases line up with TRBD1. This CDR3 region has 14 residues. After removal of 5 bases from V and 2 bases from J, the junction contained 4 bases not matched to a gene. Germline V gene data show CDR1 as SGHRS and CDR2 as YFSETQ. The CDR3 region has the DNA TGCGCCAGCAGTCAGGGGGTTGGCAATCAGCCCCAGCATTTT. Translation: CASSQGVGNQPQHF.

This clone turned up a few times. The chain carries TRBV18 and TRBJ2-5; TRBD1 is a possible D gene (6 bases). V lost 3 bases and J lost 5, with 22 bases in between. CDR3 size: 17 residues. The germline gives CDR1 KGHSH, CDR2 LQKENI. CDR3 residues: CASSPRAQRGNGETQYF. The CDR3 DNA reads as TGTGCCAGCTCACCTCGGGCGCAGAGGGGGAATGGGGAGACCCAGTACTTC.

V is TRBV18 and J is TRBJ2-6; 7 positions agree with TRBD1. There are 15 residues in the CDR3. Germline values: CDR1 KGHSH, CDR2 LQKENI. Unmatched junction bases numbered 5, after V lost 5 bases and J lost 4 bases. CDR3 residues: CASSIGQVGANVLTF. The CDR3 nucleotides are TGTGCCAGCTCAATTGGACAGGTGGGGGCCAACGTCCTGACTTTC.

The chain links TRBV25-1 to TRBJ1-4, with a possible D match to TRBD1 (6 bases). Germline V gives CDR1 MGHDK, CDR2 SYGVNS. The CDR3 loop spans 16 amino acids. V was shortened by 2 bases and J by 4 bases, with 14 bases between the two germline ends. CDR3 coding DNA: TGTGCCAGCAGTGAAGTCACCGGGACACTTAATGAAAAACTGTTTTTT. Translation gives CASSEVTGTLNEKLFF. The variable domain in full, completed from reference TRBV25-1 and TRBJ1-4, reads EADIYQTPRYLVIGTGKKITLECSQTMGHDKMYWYQQDPGMELHLIHYSYGVNSTEKGDLSSESTVSRIRTEHFPLTLESARPSHTSQYLCASSEVTGTLNEKLFFGSGTQLSVL.

The chain links TRBV3-1 (or the pseudogene TRBV3-2) to TRBJ2-3, with D unclear. V lost 4 bases to trimming and J lost 9 bases, with 11 bases between them. In germline, CDR1 is LGHDT, CDR2 YNNKEL (reference sequence). This CDR3 is 12 amino acids long. DNA of the CDR3: TGTGCCAGCAGCCGCCGGCCAGGAACGCAGTATTTT. This encodes CASSRRPGTQYF.